Sequencing of this T cell receptor beta chain was carried out in a study of OX40 agonist ivuxolimab in advanced cancers. Produced via immunoSEQ multiplex PCR; TCRdb's table is partial and in-frame only. The sample records around 16,000 clones, roughly 90% being singletons. Trimming took 2 bases from V and 4 from J; bases not matched to a gene: 4. CDR1 and CDR2 (germline): MNHEY, SMNVEV (reference sequence). The CDR3 is made up of 15 amino acids. J is TRBJ1-2 and V is TRBV27, with 10 bases that match TRBD1. Sequencing used CD4+ or CD8+ T cells sorted from blood, obtained in a trial of the OX40 agonist ivuxolimab. The sequence was collected from an adult with an advanced solid tumor such as melanoma, head and neck, liver or kidney cancer. The DNA of the CDR3 is TGTGCCAGCAGTTTAAACGGACAGGGGGGCTATGGCTACACCTTC. Translating gives CASSLNGQGGYGYTF.